These 10 T cell receptor beta chains originate from one sample sequenced in a study of T cell repertoires in cytomegalovirus infection. One entry per CDR3 protein results from TCRdb running MiXCR on the reads. The sample lists fewer than 550,000 distinct CDR3 sequences, approximately 15% occurring once. Specimen: CD8+ T cells from PBMCs. The receptors stem from a human donor in good health (CMV status not recorded). Some clones in this sample may be carry-over from other donors' samples.

CDR3 nucleotides: TGCGCCAGCAGCTTGGGCAGGCAGCCGGGAGAGACCCAGTACTTC. This translates into CASSLGRQPGETQYF. The chain joins TRBV5-1 to TRBJ2-5; the D is unclear. Germline assignment: CDR1 SGHRS and CDR2 YFSETQ. This CDR3 has 15 amino acids. Trimming left V 0 bases short and J 4 bases short, with 13 bases between.

Points on this clonotype: A read error may explain this, as a much larger clone is one base away. V and J are TRBV7-2 and TRBJ2-5; 9 bases match TRBD2. The CDR3 extends over 15 amino acids. CDR1 is SGHTA, CDR2 FQGNSA, per germline. Trimming cost V 1 base and J 9 bases; bases outside gene matches: 9. The CDR3, as DNA: TGTGCCAGCAGCTTAGTATTAGCGGGGGTGGGGGCCCAGTACTTC. Translation: CASSLVLAGVGAQYF.

This clonotype showed up many times. The rearrangement links TRBV6-1 to TRBJ2-7; a possible D gene is TRBD1 (5 bases). Trimming removed 5 bases at V and 7 bases at J, with 12 bases between. Germline CDR1 reads MNHNS; CDR2 reads SASEGT. This CDR3 has 12 amino acids. CDR3 region: CASSKGPREQYF. As DNA, the CDR3 is TGTGCCAGCAGTAAGGGGCCACGGGAGCAGTACTTC.

This clonotype appeared many times. J is TRBJ2-1 and V is TRBV10-3; 9 positions agree with TRBD2. CDR3 length: 19 amino acids. Trimming removed 0 bases from V and 2 bases from J; junction bases left unmatched: 11. Germline V gives CDR1 ENHRY, CDR2 SYGVKD. CDR3 DNA: TGTGCCATCAGTGAGTCGAGATTTAGCGGGGGCCCTACCTACAATGAGCAGTTCTTC. As protein: CAISESRFSGGPTYNEQFF.

This clonotype occurred many times. V and J are TRBV7-9 and TRBJ1-1; a weak D match, TRBD1 (6 bases). Trimming left V 4 bases short and J 0 bases short, with 15 bases between. This CDR3 has 16 amino acids. Looked up from germline, CDR1 is SEHNR and CDR2 is FQNEAQ (reference sequence). In DNA, the CDR3 is TGTGCCAGCAGCTACGGTAAGGGACATTTGAACACTGAAGCTTTCTTT. This sequence encodes CASSYGKGHLNTEAFF.

This clonotype was counted only a few times. The chain links TRBV20-1 to TRBJ2-7; TRBD2 agrees at 12 bases. Looked up from germline, CDR1 is DFQATT and CDR2 is SNEGSKA (reference sequence). This CDR3 has 14 amino acids. V dropped 6 bases and J dropped 4; count of bases not matched to a gene: 7. This chain's CDR3 is CSAPTSGRSYEQYF. The CDR3 region has the DNA TGCAGTGCCCCTACTAGCGGGAGGTCGTACGAGCAGTACTTC.

There are a few counts of this clonotype. The chain employs TRBV20-1 and TRBJ2-3, with 8 bases lining up with TRBD2. There are 15 residues in the CDR3. J gave up 5 bases and V 6 bases, and 13 bases lay outside the gene matches. The germline V gene has CDR1 DFQATT and CDR2 SNEGSKA (reference sequence). Here the CDR3 reads CSAPGGGLEGDTQYF. CDR3 in DNA: TGCAGTGCCCCCGGGGGGGGTCTGGAGGGAGATACGCAGTATTTT.

This clonotype has only a few counts. The CDR3 here is CASQGGGGNTEAFF. Written as DNA, the CDR3 is TGTGCCTCTCAGGGGGGAGGCGGGAACACTGAAGCTTTCTTT. This chain joins TRBV12-3 or TRBV12-4 and TRBJ1-1, with TRBD1 identical over 7 bases. This CDR3 is built from 14 residues. Trimming at V came to 11 bases and at J to 1 base, leaving 10 bases not matched to a gene.

This clonotype was seen only a few times. The chain uses TRBV4-2 and TRBJ2-7; D could derive from TRBD1 or TRBD2 (7 bases each). The CDR3 totals 15 residues. V was pared by 4 bases and J by 6 bases, with 19 bases between. CDR1 LGHNA and CDR2 YNFKEQ come from the germline V gene. Written as DNA, the CDR3 is TGTGCCAGCAGCCCTTGGGGGACAGCGGGGCGCGAGCAGTACTTC. Protein sequence: CASSPWGTAGREQYF.

For this clonotype: No conserved phenylalanine or tryptophan ends this CDR3, so it is likely a read error. The chain carries TRBV24-1 and TRBJ1-1, with 7 bases that match TRBD1. Germline trimming cut 3 bases from V and 4 bases from J; bases unmatched to any gene: 16. Germline CDR1 KGHDR, CDR2 SFDVKD. CDR3 size: 18 residues. The CDR3 is CATSDGATGVTDGTEAFL. In nucleotides, the CDR3 is TGTGCCACCAGTGATGGCGCAACAGGGGTAACTGATGGCACTGAAGCTTTCTTA.